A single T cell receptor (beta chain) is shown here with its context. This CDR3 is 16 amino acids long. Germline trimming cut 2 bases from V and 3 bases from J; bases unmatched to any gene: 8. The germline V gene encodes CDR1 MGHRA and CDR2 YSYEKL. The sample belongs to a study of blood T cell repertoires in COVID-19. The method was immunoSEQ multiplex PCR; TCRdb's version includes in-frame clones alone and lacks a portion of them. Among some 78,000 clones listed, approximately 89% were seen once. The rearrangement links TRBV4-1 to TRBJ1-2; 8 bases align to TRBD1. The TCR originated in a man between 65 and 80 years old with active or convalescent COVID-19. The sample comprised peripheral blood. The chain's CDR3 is CASSQYWDRQDYGYTF. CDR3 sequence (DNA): TGCGCCAGCAGCCAATACTGGGACAGGCAGGACTATGGCTACACCTTC.